Reported below is one TCR beta chain. Its antigen is currently unknown. These data are taken from a study of glioma-infiltrating T cells after dendritic cell vaccination. Study observations and caveats: Few patients contributed both blood and tumor specimens.

Trimming removed 4 bases at V and 9 bases at J, with 13 bases between. The CDR3 contains 14 residues. Germline assignment: CDR1 MNHEY and CDR2 SVGAGI. The immunoSEQ assay amplified TCRB CDR3 from up to roughly 2 ug DNA. Measured with immunoSEQ multiplex PCR; TCRdb has only the in-frame clones, and not every one. The repertoire has more than 70,000 clones, around 86% of them found once; the top ten carry approximately 2.4%. The time point denotes: after dendritic cell vaccination, including at tumor progression/relapse. The chain carries TRBV6-5 and TRBJ1-6, with D tentatively TRBD1 (6 bases). This specimen consisted of blood, obtained after dendritic cell vaccination. The TCR comes from a human donor with glioblastoma. The CDR3 spells CASSSRQVGSPLHF. The DNA of the CDR3 is TGTGCCAGCAGTTCCCGACAGGTTGGTTCACCCCTCCACTTT.